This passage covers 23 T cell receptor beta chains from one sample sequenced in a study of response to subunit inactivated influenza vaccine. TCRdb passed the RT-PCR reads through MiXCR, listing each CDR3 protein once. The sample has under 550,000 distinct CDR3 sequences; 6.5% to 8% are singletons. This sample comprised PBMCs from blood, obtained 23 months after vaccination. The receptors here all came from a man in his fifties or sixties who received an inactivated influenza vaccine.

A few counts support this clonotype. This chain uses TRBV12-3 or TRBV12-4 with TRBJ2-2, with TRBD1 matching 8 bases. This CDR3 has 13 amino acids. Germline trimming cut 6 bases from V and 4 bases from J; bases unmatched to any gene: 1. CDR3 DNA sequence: TGTGCCAGCAGGACAGGGGTCACCGGGGAGCTGTTTTTT. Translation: CASRTGVTGELFF.

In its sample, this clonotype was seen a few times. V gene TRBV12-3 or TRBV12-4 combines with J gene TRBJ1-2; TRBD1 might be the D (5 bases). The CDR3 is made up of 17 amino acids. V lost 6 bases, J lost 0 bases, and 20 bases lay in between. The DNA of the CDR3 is TGTGCCAGCAGGACGACAGTAGATCCCGTACCTAACTATGGCTACACCTTC. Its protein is CASRTTVDPVPNYGYTF.

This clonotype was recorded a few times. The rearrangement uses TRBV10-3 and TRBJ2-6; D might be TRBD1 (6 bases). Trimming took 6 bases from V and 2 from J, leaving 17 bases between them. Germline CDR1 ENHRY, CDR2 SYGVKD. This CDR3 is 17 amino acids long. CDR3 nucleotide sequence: TGTGCCATCAGGACGAAATCACAGGGCCCTGGGGCCAACGTCCTGACTTTC. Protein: CAIRTKSQGPGANVLTF.

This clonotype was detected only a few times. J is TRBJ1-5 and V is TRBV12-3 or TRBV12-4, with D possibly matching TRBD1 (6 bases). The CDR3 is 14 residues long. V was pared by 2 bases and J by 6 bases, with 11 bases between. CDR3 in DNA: TGTGCCAGCAGTTTAAGGGGGGTAGGTCAGCCCCAGCATTTT. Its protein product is CASSLRGVGQPQHF.

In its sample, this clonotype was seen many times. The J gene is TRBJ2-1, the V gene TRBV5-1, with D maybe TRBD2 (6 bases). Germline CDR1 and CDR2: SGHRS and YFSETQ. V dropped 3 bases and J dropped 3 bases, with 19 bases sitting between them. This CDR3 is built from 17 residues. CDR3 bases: TGCGCCAGCAGCTCACCGATGACCCGGAGGGACTACAATGAGCAGTTCTTC. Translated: CASSSPMTRRDYNEQFF.

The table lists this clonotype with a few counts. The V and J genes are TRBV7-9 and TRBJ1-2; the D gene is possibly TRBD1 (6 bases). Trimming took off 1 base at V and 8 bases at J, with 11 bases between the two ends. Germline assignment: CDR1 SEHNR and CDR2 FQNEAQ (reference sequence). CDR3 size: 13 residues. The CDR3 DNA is TGTGCCAGCAGCTTAGAGGCGGGGGGCGGCTACACCTTC. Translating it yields CASSLEAGGGYTF.

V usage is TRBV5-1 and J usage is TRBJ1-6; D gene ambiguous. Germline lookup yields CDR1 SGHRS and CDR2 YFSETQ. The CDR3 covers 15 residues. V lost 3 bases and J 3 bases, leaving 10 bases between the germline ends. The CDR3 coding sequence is TGCGCCAGCAGCTCCTTGGACCTCTATAATTCACCCCTCCACTTT. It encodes CASSSLDLYNSPLHF.

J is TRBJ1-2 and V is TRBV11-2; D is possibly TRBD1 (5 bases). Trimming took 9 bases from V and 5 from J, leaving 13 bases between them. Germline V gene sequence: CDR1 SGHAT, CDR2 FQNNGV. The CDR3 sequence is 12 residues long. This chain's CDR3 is CASAGAGYGYTF. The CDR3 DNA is TGTGCCAGTGCCGGGGCAGGTTATGGCTACACCTTC.

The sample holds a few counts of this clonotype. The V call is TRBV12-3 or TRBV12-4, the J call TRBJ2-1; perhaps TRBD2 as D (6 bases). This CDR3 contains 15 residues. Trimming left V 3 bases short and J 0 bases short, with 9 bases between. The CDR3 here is CASSLGTLSYNEQFF. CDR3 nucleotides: TGTGCCAGCAGTTTGGGGACTCTCTCCTACAATGAGCAGTTCTTC.

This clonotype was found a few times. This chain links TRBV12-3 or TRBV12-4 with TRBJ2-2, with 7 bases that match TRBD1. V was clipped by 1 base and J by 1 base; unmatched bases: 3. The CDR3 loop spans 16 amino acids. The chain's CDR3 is CASSLEYRGNTGELFF. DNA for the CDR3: TGTGCCAGCAGTTTAGAATACAGGGGGAACACCGGGGAGCTGTTTTTT.

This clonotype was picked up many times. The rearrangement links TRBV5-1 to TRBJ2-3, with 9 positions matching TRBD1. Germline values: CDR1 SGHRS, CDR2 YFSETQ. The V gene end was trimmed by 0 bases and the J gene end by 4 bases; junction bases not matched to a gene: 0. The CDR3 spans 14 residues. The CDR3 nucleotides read TGCGCCAGCAGCTTGGACAGGGGGCCAGATACGCAGTATTTT. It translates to CASSLDRGPDTQYF.

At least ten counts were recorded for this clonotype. CDR3 coding DNA: TGTGCCAGCAGCCAATTCTCCGCTGGAGTATTAGGGCACAATGAGCAGTTCTTC. Protein product: CASSQFSAGVLGHNEQFF. The genes are TRBV3-1 and TRBJ2-1; D gene uncertain. Trimming took 2 bases from V and 5 from J, leaving 22 bases between them. Germline loops: CDR1 LGHDT, CDR2 YNNKEL (reference sequence). The CDR3 spans 18 residues.

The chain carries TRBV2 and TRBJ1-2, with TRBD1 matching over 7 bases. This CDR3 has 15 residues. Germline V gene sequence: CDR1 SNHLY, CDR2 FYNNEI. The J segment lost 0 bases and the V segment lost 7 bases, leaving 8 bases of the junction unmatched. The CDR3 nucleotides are TGTGCCAGCATCCGGGACAGTGCTCCTAACTATGGCTACACCTTC. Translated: CASIRDSAPNYGYTF.

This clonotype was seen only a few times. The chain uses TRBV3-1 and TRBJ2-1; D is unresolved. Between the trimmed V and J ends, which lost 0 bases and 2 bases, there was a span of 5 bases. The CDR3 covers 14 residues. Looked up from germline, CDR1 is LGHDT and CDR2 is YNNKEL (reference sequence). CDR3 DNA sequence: TGTGCCAGCAGCCAAGATTCAGCCTACAATGAGCAGTTCTTC. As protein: CASSQDSAYNEQFF.

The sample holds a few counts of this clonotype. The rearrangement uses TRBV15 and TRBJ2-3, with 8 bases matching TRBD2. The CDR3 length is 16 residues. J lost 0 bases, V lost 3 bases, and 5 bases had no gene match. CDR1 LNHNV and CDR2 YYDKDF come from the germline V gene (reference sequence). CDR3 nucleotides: TGTGCCACCAGCAGTTGGACTAGCCAGAGCACAGATACGCAGTATTTT. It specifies CATSSWTSQSTDTQYF.

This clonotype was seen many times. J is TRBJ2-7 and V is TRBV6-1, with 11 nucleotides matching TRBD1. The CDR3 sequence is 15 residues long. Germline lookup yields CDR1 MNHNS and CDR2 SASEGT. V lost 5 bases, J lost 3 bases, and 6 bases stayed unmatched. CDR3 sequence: CASSQGQGGHYEQYF. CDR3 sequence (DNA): TGTGCCAGCAGTCAGGGACAGGGGGGACACTACGAGCAGTACTTC.

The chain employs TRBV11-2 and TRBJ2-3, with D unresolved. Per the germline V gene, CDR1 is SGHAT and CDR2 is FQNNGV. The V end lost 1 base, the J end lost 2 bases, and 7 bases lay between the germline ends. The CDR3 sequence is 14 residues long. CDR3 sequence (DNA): TGTGCCAGCAGCTTAGGACGGTTCACAGATACGCAGTATTTT. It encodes CASSLGRFTDTQYF.

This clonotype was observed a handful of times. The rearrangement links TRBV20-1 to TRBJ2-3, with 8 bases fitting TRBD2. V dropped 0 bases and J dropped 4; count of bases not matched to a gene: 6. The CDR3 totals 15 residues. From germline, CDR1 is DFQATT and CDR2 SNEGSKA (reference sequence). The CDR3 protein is CSARDWGGRSDTQYF. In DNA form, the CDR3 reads TGCAGTGCTAGAGATTGGGGCGGGAGGTCAGATACGCAGTATTTT.

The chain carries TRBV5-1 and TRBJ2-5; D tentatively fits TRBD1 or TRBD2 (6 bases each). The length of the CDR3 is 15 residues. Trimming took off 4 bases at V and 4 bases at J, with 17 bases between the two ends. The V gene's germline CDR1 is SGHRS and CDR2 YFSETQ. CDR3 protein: CASSPTWGASETQYF. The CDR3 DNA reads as TGCGCCAGCAGCCCAACATGGGGGGCGTCAGAGACCCAGTACTTC. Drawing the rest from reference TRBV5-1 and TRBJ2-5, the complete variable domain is KAGVTQTPRYLIKTRGQQVTLSCSPISGHRSVSWYQQTPGQGLQFLFEYFSETQRNKGNFPGRFSGRQFSNSRSEMNVSTLELGDSALYLCASSPTWGASETQYFGPGTRLLVL.

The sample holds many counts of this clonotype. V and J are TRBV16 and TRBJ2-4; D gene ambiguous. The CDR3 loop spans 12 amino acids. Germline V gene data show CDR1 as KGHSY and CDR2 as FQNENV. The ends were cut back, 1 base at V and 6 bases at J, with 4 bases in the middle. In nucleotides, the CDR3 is TGTGCCAGCAGCCAATTACGAAACATTCAGTACTTC. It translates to CASSQLRNIQYF.

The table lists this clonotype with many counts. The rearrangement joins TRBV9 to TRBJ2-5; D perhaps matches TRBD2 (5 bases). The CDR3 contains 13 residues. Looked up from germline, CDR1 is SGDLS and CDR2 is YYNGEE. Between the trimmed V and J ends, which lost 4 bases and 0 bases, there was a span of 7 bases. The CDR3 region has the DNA TGTGCCAGCAGCCCGGGGTACCAAGAGACCCAGTACTTC. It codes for CASSPGYQETQYF.

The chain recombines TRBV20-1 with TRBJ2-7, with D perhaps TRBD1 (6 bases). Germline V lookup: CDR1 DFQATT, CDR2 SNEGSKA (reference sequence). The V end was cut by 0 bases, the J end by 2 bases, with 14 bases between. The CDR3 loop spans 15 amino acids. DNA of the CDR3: TGCAGTGCTAGAGATTCCGGCAGGGGCCCCTACGAGCAGTACTTC. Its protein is CSARDSGRGPYEQYF.

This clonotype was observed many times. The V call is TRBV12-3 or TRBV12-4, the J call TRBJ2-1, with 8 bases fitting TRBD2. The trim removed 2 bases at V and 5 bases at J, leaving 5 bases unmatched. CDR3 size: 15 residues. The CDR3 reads CASSLKVGLDNEQFF. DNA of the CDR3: TGTGCCAGCAGTTTAAAAGTGGGACTAGACAATGAGCAGTTCTTC.